This T cell receptor beta chain derives from a study of blood T cells in healthy people across ages. Together with a sample-barcoded 5' primer, a J-beta primer mix was included in a second PCR lasting roughly 6 to 12 cycles. TCRdb redid the calling of the 5' RACE reads with MiXCR, one entry per CDR3 protein. The table has approximately 810,000 distinct CDR3 sequences, under 40% seen once. As for this clonotype: This clone may be a read error of a much larger clone one base away.

Roughly 10 milliliters of peripheral blood were drawn from each donor. The receptor's source is a man aged 18 to 30 in good health. The material sequenced was blood.

CDR3 residues: CANALGNEQFF. The CDR3 DNA follows: TGTGCCAACGCCTTGGGGAATGAGCAGTTCTTC. This chain links TRBV27 with TRBJ2-1; D unresolved. CDR3 length: 11 residues. The germline CDR1 and CDR2 sequences are MNHEY and SMNVEV (reference sequence). The V and J ends lost 10 bases and 7 bases respectively, with 11 bases between them.